These 21 T cell receptor beta chains were sequenced from one sample in a study of cytomegalovirus exposure and HLA in healthy donors. Amplification used 60 Vbeta primers and 13 Jbeta primers. Sequenced by immunoSEQ multiplex PCR; TCRdb stores in-frame clones only, minus some. The sample has about 160,000 clones, roughly 84% seen once. Sequencing input: PBMCs. These receptors were taken from a man aged 18 to 35 in good health and CMV-seropositive.

This clone was detected many times. The chain combines TRBV5-6 with TRBJ1-3; TRBD1 aligns across 8 bases. The germline CDR1 and CDR2 sequences are SGHDT and YYEEEE. After removal of 4 bases from V and 4 bases from J, the junction contained 10 bases not matched to a gene. This CDR3 contains 16 residues. The CDR3 nucleotides read TGTGCCAGCAGCGACGGACCCAGGGGGCGAGGAAACACCATATATTTT. This encodes CASSDGPRGRGNTIYF.

The genes are TRBV27 and TRBJ2-2, with 9 bases that match TRBD1. The CDR3 spans 15 residues. In germline, CDR1 is MNHEY, CDR2 SMNVEV (reference sequence). V trimming: 7 bases; J trimming: 4 bases; junction bases outside the gene matches: 7. The chain's CDR3 is CASTPGTGITGELFF. The DNA of the CDR3 is TGTGCCAGCACCCCCGGGACAGGGATCACCGGGGAGCTGTTTTTT.

The J gene is TRBJ1-2, the V gene TRBV5-5; 7 bases map to TRBD1. Germline V gives CDR1 SGHKS, CDR2 YYEKEE (reference sequence). The CDR3 is 13 amino acids. V gave up 2 bases and J gave up 6 bases; unmatched junction bases: 4. CDR3: CASSLQGIDGYTF. In DNA, the CDR3 is TGTGCCAGCAGCTTACAGGGGATCGATGGCTACACCTTC.

The V and J genes are TRBV19 and TRBJ1-5, with D perhaps matching TRBD1 (6 bases). V lost 5 bases and J lost 2, with 10 bases in between. Germline V gives CDR1 LNHDA, CDR2 SQIVND (reference sequence). The CDR3 is 14 residues long. DNA for the CDR3: TGTGCCAGTAGTGGGGCAGGGGGCAATCAGCCCCAGCATTTT. This gives the protein CASSGAGGNQPQHF.

The V call is TRBV11-3, the J call TRBJ2-5; 9 nucleotides line up with TRBD2. Per the germline V gene, CDR1 is SGHNT and CDR2 is YENEEA. The CDR3 contains 13 residues. The V and J ends lost 5 bases and 5 bases, in that order; junction bases with no gene match: 3. This chain's CDR3 is CASSLTSGETQYF. In DNA form, the CDR3 reads TGTGCCAGCAGCCTGACTAGCGGCGAGACCCAGTACTTC.

The chain joins TRBV5-1 to TRBJ1-4; TRBD1 agrees at 7 bases. Per the germline V gene, CDR1 is SGHRS and CDR2 is YFSETQ. Unmatched junction bases numbered 7, after V lost 3 bases and J lost 8 bases. There are 14 residues in the CDR3. CDR3 in DNA: TGCGCCAGCAGCTCTGGACAGGTTGGGGAAAAACTGTTTTTT. Translation gives CASSSGQVGEKLFF.

This chain links TRBV29-1 with TRBJ2-7, with 9 positions matching TRBD1. CDR3 length equals 13 residues. From germline, CDR1 is SQVTM and CDR2 ANQGSEA. V trimming: 7 bases; J trimming: 6 bases; junction bases outside the gene matches: 10. The CDR3 loop is CSAQTRTGAEQYF. CDR3 in DNA: TGCAGCGCCCAGACCCGGACAGGGGCCGAGCAGTACTTC.

The V and J genes are TRBV6-1 and TRBJ2-2; TRBD1 aligns across 8 bases. V gave up 8 bases and J gave up 5 bases; unmatched junction bases: 7. Germline V CDR1 and CDR2: MNHNS, SASEGT. CDR3 length: 14 amino acids. DNA of the CDR3: TGTGCCAGCGAACCGGGACAGGCAACCGGGGAGCTGTTTTTT. Amino acids: CASEPGQATGELFF.

V usage is TRBV2 and J usage is TRBJ2-7; tentatively, D is TRBD1 (6 bases). Germline V gene sequence: CDR1 SNHLY, CDR2 FYNNEI. Trimming pared 8 bases from V and 6 bases from J, leaving 20 bases between. The CDR3 has 14 amino acids. The CDR3 DNA sequence: TGTGCCAGCGGGAGACAGGCCAGAACGGGCGAGCAGTACTTC. This gives the protein CASGRQARTGEQYF. Using reference TRBV2 and TRBJ2-7 for the parts outside the CDR3, the full variable domain is EPEVTQTPSHQVTQMGQEVILRCVPISNHLYFYWYRQILGQKVEFLVSFYNNEISEKSEIFDDQFSVERPDGSNFTLKIRSTKLEDSAMYFCASGRQARTGEQYFGPGTRLTVT.

V gene TRBV9 combines with J gene TRBJ2-1, with a weak D call TRBD2 (7 bases). The CDR3 loop spans 15 amino acids. The germline gives CDR1 SGDLS, CDR2 YYNGEE. V was pared by 0 bases and J by 6 bases, with 13 bases between. CDR3 bases: TGTGCCAGCAGCGTAGCGGGGGGCTTCGGCAATGAGCAGTTCTTC. Encoded protein: CASSVAGGFGNEQFF.

The chain joins TRBV18 to TRBJ2-3; tentative D call: TRBD2 (6 bases). Trimming stripped 3 bases from V and 4 bases from J, with 11 bases between. The CDR3 runs to 14 residues. Germline V CDR1 and CDR2: KGHSH, LQKENI. CDR3 bases: TGTGCCAGCTCACCTTTGGGCGGGGCAGATACGCAGTATTTT. Translated: CASSPLGGADTQYF.

The chain couples TRBV5-1 to TRBJ2-1, with 7 bases lining up with TRBD1. V shed 4 bases and J 6 bases; nucleotides not matched to a gene: 13. This CDR3 spans 16 amino acids. Looked up from germline, CDR1 is SGHRS and CDR2 is YFSETQ. For the CDR3, the DNA is TGCGCCAGCAGCCCCGGACGGGACAGCCTACGCAATGAGCAGTTCTTC. Translation: CASSPGRDSLRNEQFF.

J is TRBJ1-1 and V is TRBV4-3; 8 positions agree with TRBD1. Germline lookup yields CDR1 LGHNA and CDR2 YSLEER. This CDR3 spans 14 amino acids. After removal of 6 bases from V and 5 bases from J, the junction contained 8 bases not matched to a gene. The CDR3 sequence: CASRKNRGDTEAFF. The DNA of the CDR3 is TGCGCCAGCAGGAAAAACAGGGGGGATACTGAAGCTTTCTTT.

The chain joins TRBV7-9 to TRBJ1-1, with TRBD1 identical over 8 bases. With 5 bases clipped from V and 4 bases from J, the junction kept 9 bases outside the gene matches. The CDR3 runs 15 residues. CDR1 SEHNR and CDR2 FQNEAQ come from the germline V gene (reference sequence). The CDR3 loop is CASSIRTGHTTEAFF. CDR3 DNA: TGTGCCAGCAGCATCCGGACAGGGCACACCACTGAAGCTTTCTTT.

In its sample, this clone was seen a few times. The chain employs TRBV27 and TRBJ2-1; D uncertain. Germline V gene data show CDR1 as MNHEY and CDR2 as SMNVEV (reference sequence). V was clipped by 3 bases and J by 0 bases, with 6 bases between them. CDR3 length: 14 amino acids. The CDR3 nucleotides read TGTGCCAGCAGTTTTTTTAGCTCCTACAATGAGCAGTTCTTC. This translates into CASSFFSSYNEQFF.

The rearrangement links TRBV27 to TRBJ1-1, with 7 bases identical to TRBD1. The CDR3 sequence is 16 residues long. V trimming: 7 bases; J trimming: 3 bases; junction bases outside the gene matches: 14. Germline-derived CDR1 and CDR2 are MNHEY and SMNVEV (reference sequence). The CDR3 coding sequence is TGTGCCAGCACCCAGAACAGGGGCACCTACTACACTGAAGCTTTCTTT. Protein product: CASTQNRGTYYTEAFF.

The chain is built from TRBV7-8 and TRBJ1-4; a weak D match, TRBD1 (5 bases). The CDR3 extends over 15 amino acids. Per germline, CDR1 SGHVS and CDR2 FQNEAQ. Trimming left V 4 bases short and J 4 bases short, with 13 bases between. CDR3 sequence reads: CASSSGQSYNEKLFF. CDR3 bases: TGTGCCAGCAGCTCCGGACAATCCTATAATGAAAAACTGTTTTTT.

The V and J genes are TRBV13 and TRBJ1-6, with 7 bases fitting TRBD1. Germline V gene data show CDR1 as PRHDT and CDR2 as FYEKMQ (reference sequence). The CDR3 is made up of 14 amino acids. Unmatched junction bases numbered 6, after V lost 6 bases and J lost 7 bases. CDR3 DNA: TGTGCCAGCAGAGCGGACAGGCTGAATTCACCCCTCCACTTT. Amino acid sequence: CASRADRLNSPLHF.

This chain connects TRBV29-1 to TRBJ2-5; TRBD1 aligns across 10 bases. Unmatched junction bases numbered 22, after V lost 8 bases and J lost 1 base. CDR3 length equals 19 residues. Germline CDR1 reads SQVTM; CDR2 reads ANQGSEA. CDR3 sequence: CSSSFRGTGDIRGQETQYF. CDR3 DNA: TGCAGCTCCAGCTTCAGGGGGACAGGGGATATCAGGGGCCAAGAGACCCAGTACTTC.

The chain links TRBV5-1 to TRBJ2-7, with TRBD1 as a possible D gene (5 bases). The CDR3 contains 15 residues. V lost 4 bases to trimming and J lost 5 bases, with 19 bases between them. Germline CDR1 is SGHRS and CDR2 is YFSETQ. The CDR3 region has the DNA TGCGCCAGCAGCGTGTCGGCCAGGGTTATCGACGAGCAGTACTTC. Translating it yields CASSVSARVIDEQYF.

Details on this clone: Germline is not matched at one junction end, which may reflect a read error. The chain has TRBV7-7 and TRBJ2-1; 7 positions agree with TRBD1. This CDR3 has 15 residues. The germline V gene has CDR1 SSHAT and CDR2 FNYEAQ (reference sequence). The CDR3 sequence: CASSKTGSSYNEQFF. CDR3 in DNA: TGTGCTAGCAGCAAGACAGGGAGCTCCTACAATGAGCAGTTCTTC.